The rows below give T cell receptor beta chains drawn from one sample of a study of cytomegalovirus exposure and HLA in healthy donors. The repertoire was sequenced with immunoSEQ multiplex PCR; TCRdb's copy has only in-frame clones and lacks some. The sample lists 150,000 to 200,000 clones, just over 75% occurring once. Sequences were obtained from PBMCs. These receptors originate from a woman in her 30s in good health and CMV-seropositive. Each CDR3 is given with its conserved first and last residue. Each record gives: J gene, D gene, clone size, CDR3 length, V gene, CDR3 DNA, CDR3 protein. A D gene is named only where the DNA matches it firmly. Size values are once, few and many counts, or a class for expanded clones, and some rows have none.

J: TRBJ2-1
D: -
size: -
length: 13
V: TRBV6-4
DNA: TGTGCCAGCAGTGACGAATCCAGCGGGGAGCAGTTCTTC
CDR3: CASSDESSGEQFF

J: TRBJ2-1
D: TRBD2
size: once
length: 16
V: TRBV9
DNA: TGTGCCAGCAGCCCCCTAGCGGGAGTTGGAGAAAATGAGCAGTTCTTC
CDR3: CASSPLAGVGENEQFF

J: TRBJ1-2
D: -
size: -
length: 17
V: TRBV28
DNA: TGTGCCAGCAGTTCCGAGGGTATTGGCGGAGGGGTATATGGCTACACCTTC
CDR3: CASSSEGIGGGVYGYTF

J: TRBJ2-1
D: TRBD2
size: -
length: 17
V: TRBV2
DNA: TGTGCCAGCAGTGAAGCCGGAGCGGGAGGGCCCTACAATGAGCAGTTCTTC
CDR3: CASSEAGAGGPYNEQFF

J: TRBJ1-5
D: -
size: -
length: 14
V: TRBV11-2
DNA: TGTGCCAGCAGCTTAGAGGGGCAGATTCAGCCCCAGCATTTT
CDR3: CASSLEGQIQPQHF

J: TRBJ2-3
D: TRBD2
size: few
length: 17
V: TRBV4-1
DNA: TGCGCCAGCAGCCCATGGGTAAGCGGGAGAAGCACAGATACGCAGTATTTT
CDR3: CASSPWVSGRSTDTQYF

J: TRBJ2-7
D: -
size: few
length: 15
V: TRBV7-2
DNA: TGTGCCAGCAGCTTTACCGGCGGAGGGGTATCCGAGCAGTACTTC
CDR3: CASSFTGGGVSEQYF

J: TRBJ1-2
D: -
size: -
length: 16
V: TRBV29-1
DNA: TGCAGCGTTGAAGACAACTACGAGGGTTCTAACTATGGCTACACCTTC
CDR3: CSVEDNYEGSNYGYTF

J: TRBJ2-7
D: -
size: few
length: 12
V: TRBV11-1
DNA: TGTGCCAGCAGCGCCCAGGGCATCGAGCAGTACTTC
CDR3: CASSAQGIEQYF

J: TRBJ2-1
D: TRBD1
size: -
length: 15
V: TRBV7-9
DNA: TGTGCCAGCAGCCTTTTAGGGACAGGGTCGAATGAGCAGTTCTTC
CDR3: CASSLLGTGSNEQFF

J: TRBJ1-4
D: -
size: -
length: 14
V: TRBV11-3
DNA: TGTGCCAGCAGCTTAGGCAGGGCCAATGAAAAACTGTTTTTT
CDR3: CASSLGRANEKLFF

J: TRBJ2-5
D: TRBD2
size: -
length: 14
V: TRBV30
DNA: TGTGCCTGGGCCGCCGGGGGGGCCAGGGAGACCCAGTACTTC
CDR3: CAWAAGGARETQYF

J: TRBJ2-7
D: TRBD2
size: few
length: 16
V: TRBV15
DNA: TGTGCCACCAGCAGAGAAGGACTAGCGGGCACCTACGAGCAGTACTTC
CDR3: CATSREGLAGTYEQYF

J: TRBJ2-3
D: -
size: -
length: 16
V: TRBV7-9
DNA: TGTGCCAGCAGCTCGCTGGGGGGTGGTTCCACAGATACGCAGTATTTT
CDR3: CASSSLGGGSTDTQYF

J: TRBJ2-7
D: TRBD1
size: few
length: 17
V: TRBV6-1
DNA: TGTGCCAGCAGTGAATTTTATATAGGACAGGGTTTCTACGAGCAGTACTTC
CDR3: CASSEFYIGQGFYEQYF

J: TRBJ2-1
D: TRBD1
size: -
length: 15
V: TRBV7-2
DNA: TGTGCCAGCAGTACCGGGACAGGGGGTTACAATGAGCAGTTCTTC
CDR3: CASSTGTGGYNEQFF

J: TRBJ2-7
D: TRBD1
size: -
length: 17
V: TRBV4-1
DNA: TGCGCCAGCACCGAAAATATGTTGACAGGGACCTCCTACGAGCAGTACTTC
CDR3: CASTENMLTGTSYEQYF

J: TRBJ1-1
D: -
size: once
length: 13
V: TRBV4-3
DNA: TGCGCCAGCAGCCAAGGAACGGGGACTGAAGCTTTCTTT
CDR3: CASSQGTGTEAFF

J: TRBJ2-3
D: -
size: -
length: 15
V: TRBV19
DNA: TGTGCCAGTAGTCCGGGACATTTTAGCACAGATACGCAGTATTTT
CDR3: CASSPGHFSTDTQYF

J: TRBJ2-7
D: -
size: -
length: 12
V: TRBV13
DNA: TGTGCCAGCAGCGGGGACTTCTACGAGCAGTACTTC
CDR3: CASSGDFYEQYF

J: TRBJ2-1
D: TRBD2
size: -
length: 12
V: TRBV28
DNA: TGTGCCAGCAGTTTTCTAGCGGGGATCCTAGTCTTC
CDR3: CASSFLAGILVF

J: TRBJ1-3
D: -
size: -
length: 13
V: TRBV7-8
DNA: TGTGCCAGCAGCTTAGCAACAGGAAACACCATATATTTT
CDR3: CASSLATGNTIYF

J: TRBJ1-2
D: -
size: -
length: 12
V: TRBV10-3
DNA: TGTGCCACTACAGGGACGTACTATGGCTACACCTTC
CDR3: CATTGTYYGYTF

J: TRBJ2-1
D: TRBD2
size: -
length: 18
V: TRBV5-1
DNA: TGCGCCAGCAGCTGGGGACTAGCGGGAGGGCCTGGGAACAATGAGCAGTTCTTC
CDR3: CASSWGLAGGPGNNEQFF

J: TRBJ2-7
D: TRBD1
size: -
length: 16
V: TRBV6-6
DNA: TGTGCCAGCAGGGACCAAGGGACAGGGGGTCCCTACGAGCAGTACTTC
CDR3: CASRDQGTGGPYEQYF

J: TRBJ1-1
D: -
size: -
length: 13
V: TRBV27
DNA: TGTGCCAGCAGTCTAACAGGGAACACTGAAGCTTTCTTT
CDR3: CASSLTGNTEAFF

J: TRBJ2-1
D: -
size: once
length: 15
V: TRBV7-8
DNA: TGTGCCAGCAGCTTAATGTCGGGAGTGTGGAATGAGCAGTTCTTC
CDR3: CASSLMSGVWNEQFF

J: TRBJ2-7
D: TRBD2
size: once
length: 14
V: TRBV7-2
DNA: TGTGCCAGCAGCTTAGGCGGGAGCAACTACGAGCAGTACTTC
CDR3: CASSLGGSNYEQYF

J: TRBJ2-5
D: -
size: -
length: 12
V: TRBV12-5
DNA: TGTGCTAGTGGTTTATCGGAAGAGACCCAGTACTTC
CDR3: CASGLSEETQYF

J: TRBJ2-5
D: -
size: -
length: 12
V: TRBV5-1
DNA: TGCGCCAGCACTGGAGTAGATGAGACCCAGTACTTC
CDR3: CASTGVDETQYF

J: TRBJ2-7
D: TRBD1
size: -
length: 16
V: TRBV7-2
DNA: TGTGCCAGCAGCGTCGCCGGGACAGGGGGCTTAGACGAGCAGTACTTC
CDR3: CASSVAGTGGLDEQYF

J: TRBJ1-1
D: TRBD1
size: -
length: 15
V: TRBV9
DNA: TGTGCCAGCAGCTCCCGACAGGGGGTGAACACTGAAGCTTTCTTT
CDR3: CASSSRQGVNTEAFF

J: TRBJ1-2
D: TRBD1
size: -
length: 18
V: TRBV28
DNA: TGTGCCAGCAGTTTGAGGGGGCGAACGAAAATGAGGAACTATGGCTACACCTTC
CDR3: CASSLRGRTKMRNYGYTF

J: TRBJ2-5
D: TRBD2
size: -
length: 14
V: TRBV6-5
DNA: TGTGCCAGCAGGGGACTAGCGGGGGGAGAGACCCAGTACTTC
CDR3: CASRGLAGGETQYF

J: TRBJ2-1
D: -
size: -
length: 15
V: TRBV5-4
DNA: TGTGCCAGCAGCTTGCCGAGCGGTCCCTACAATGAGCAGTTCTTC
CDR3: CASSLPSGPYNEQFF

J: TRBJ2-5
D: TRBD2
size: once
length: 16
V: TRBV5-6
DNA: TGTGCCAGCAGCTTGGCCGGGGCGGGGGGACAAGAGACCCAGTACTTC
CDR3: CASSLAGAGGQETQYF

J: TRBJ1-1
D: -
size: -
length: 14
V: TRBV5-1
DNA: TGCGCCAGCAGCTTGTTGGAGGAGGGCACTGAAGCTTTCTTT
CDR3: CASSLLEEGTEAFF

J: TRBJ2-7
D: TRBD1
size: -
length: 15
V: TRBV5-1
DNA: TGCGCCAGCAGCAATACCGGGACAGGGGGATACGAGCAGTACTTC
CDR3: CASSNTGTGGYEQYF

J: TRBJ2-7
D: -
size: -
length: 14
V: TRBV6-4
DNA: TGTGCCAGCACCGTAAGACGGGAGCCTAGGGAGCAGTACTTC
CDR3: CASTVRREPREQYF

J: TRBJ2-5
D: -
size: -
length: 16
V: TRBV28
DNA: TGTGCCAGCAGTTTATCCCCTAGCGTCTACCAAGAGACCCAGTACTTC
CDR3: CASSLSPSVYQETQYF

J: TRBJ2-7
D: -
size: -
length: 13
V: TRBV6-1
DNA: TGTGCCGGAATCGCCCAGGGTTCCTACGAGCAGTACTTC
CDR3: CAGIAQGSYEQYF

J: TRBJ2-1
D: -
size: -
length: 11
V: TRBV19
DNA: TGTGCCAGTAGTCGTAGCGATGAGCAGTTCTTC
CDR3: CASSRSDEQFF

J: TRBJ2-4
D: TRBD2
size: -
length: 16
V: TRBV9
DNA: TGTGCCAGCAGCGTAGAACCGCTAGCGGGGCCAGACATTCAGTACTTC
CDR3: CASSVEPLAGPDIQYF

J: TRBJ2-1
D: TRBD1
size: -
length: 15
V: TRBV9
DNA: TGTGCCAGCAGCAAACAGGGGACCCCTAACAATGAGCAGTTCTTC
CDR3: CASSKQGTPNNEQFF

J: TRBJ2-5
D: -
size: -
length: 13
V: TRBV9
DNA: TGTGCCAGCAGCGTAGCGGGGGAGCCGACCCAGTACTTC
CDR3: CASSVAGEPTQYF

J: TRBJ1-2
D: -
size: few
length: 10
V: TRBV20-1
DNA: TGCAGTCAGGACAGCTATGGCTACACCTTC
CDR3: CSQDSYGYTF

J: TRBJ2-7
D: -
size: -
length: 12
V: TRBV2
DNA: TGTGCCAGCAGCTTTAGCTCCTACGAGCAGTACTTC
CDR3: CASSFSSYEQYF

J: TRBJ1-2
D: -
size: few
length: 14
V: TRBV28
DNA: TGTGCCAGCAGTTTCCTGGTCTCGGGGGACGGCTACACCTTC
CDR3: CASSFLVSGDGYTF

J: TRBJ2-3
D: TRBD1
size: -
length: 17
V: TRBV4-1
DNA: TGCGCCAGCAGCCAAGATCGTGACAGGGGGGTCACAGATACGCAGTATTTT
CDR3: CASSQDRDRGVTDTQYF